This TCR beta chain is from a study of blood T cell repertoires in COVID-19. CDR1 and CDR2 from the germline V gene are SNHLY and FYNNEI. The CDR3 extends over 13 amino acids. The ends were cut back, 4 bases at V and 4 bases at J, with 10 bases in the middle. Clones were sequenced by immunoSEQ multiplex PCR, and TCRdb holds only the in-frame ones, with some missing. Seen here are about 52,000 clones, 86% observed once, and the top ten hold about 14%. Sequencing was performed on peripheral blood. V is TRBV2 and J is TRBJ2-5; tentatively, D is TRBD2 (7 bases). This sequence originates from a man aged 65 to 79 with acute or convalescent COVID-19. CDR3 nucleotides: TGTGCCAGCAGTGGGCGGGGGCGAGAGACCCAGTACTTC. Translating gives CASSGRGRETQYF.